This T cell receptor (beta chain) was profiled in a study of CD8+ T cells in alopecia areata. Study information: Treatment of the treated patients consisted of oral tofacitinib, 5 to 10 mg twice daily.

Findings and caveats of the study: With patients, TCR sharing proved less clear than in mice, a difference possibly related to HLA. Among the top 100, expanded CD8+ clones were significantly decreased by tofacitinib, as was scalp clonality.

V lost 5 bases, J lost 11 bases, and 9 bases lay in between. The V gene's germline CDR1 is KGHSH and CDR2 LQKENI. The CDR3 loop spans 10 amino acids. Treatment noted: oral pan-JAK inhibitor, 5-10 mg twice daily. Note on this clone: No antigen is known for it.

Sequencing used cDNA as its template, made by extracting RNA and reverse transcribing it. TCRdb's copy holds only in-frame clones and misses some; the assay was immunoSEQ multiplex PCR. The sample has approximately 200,000 clones, around two fifths seen once. The sequencing here drew on CD4+ T cells sorted from blood, taken at roughly week 36, from a patient treated with tofacitinib. The chain joins TRBV18 to TRBJ1-1; D is unresolved. This TCR was sampled from a human donor with alopecia areata. The CDR3 loop is CASSAEEAFF. The CDR3 coding sequence is TGTGCCAGCTCAGCGGAGGAGGCTTTCTTT.